Listed here are 28 T cell receptor beta chains from one sample, sequenced in a study of cytomegalovirus exposure and HLA in healthy donors. Repertoires were generated with immunoSEQ multiplex PCR, while TCRdb's copy carries only in-frame clones and drops some. In the table there are over 45,000 clones, approximately 88% of which are singletons. Material for sequencing was PBMCs. All receptors come from a woman aged 25 to 45 in good health and CMV-seronegative.

This sequence joins TRBV4-1 and TRBJ1-2; the D gene is possibly TRBD1 (5 bases). The CDR3 is 14 amino acids. V lost 3 bases to trimming and J lost 5 bases, with 13 bases between them. CDR1 is MGHRA, CDR2 YSYEKL, per germline. CDR3 DNA: TGCGCCAGCAGCCAGGAGGGGACCCCTTATGGCTACACCTTC. Translated: CASSQEGTPYGYTF.

J is TRBJ2-5 and V is TRBV19, with TRBD2 matching 14 bases. The germline CDR1 and CDR2 sequences are LNHDA and SQIVND (reference sequence). V dropped 1 base and J dropped 4; count of bases not matched to a gene: 2. This CDR3 comprises 16 residues. The CDR3 region is CASSIGGTSGGETQYF. The CDR3 nucleotides are TGTGCCAGTAGTATAGGGGGGACTAGCGGGGGAGAGACCCAGTACTTC.

The chain carries TRBV28 and TRBJ2-7; 8 nucleotides align to TRBD1. V gave up 4 bases and J gave up 2 bases; unmatched junction bases: 4. The CDR3 runs 14 residues. Germline V gene lookup returns CDR1 MDHEN and CDR2 SYDVKM. The CDR3 reads CASSSSTGAYEQYF. In nucleotides, the CDR3 is TGTGCCAGCAGTTCCTCGACAGGGGCCTACGAGCAGTACTTC.

The gene calls are TRBV5-1 and TRBJ2-7; D perhaps matches TRBD2 (5 bases). V was clipped by 0 bases and J by 3 bases, with 10 bases between them. This CDR3 comprises 14 residues. Germline values: CDR1 SGHRS, CDR2 YFSETQ. The CDR3 nucleotides read TGCGCCAGCAGCTTGGACCCTAGCTTCTACGAGCAGTACTTC. Translation gives CASSLDPSFYEQYF. The whole variable domain, filled in from reference TRBV5-1 and TRBJ2-7, reads KAGVTQTPRYLIKTRGQQVTLSCSPISGHRSVSWYQQTPGQGLQFLFEYFSETQRNKGNFPGRFSGRQFSNSRSEMNVSTLELGDSALYLCASSLDPSFYEQYFGPGTRLTVT.

J is TRBJ2-7 and V is TRBV7-9; D is unresolved. CDR3 length: 13 residues. V was shortened by 8 bases and J by 2 bases, with 13 bases between the two germline ends. Germline V gene data show CDR1 as SEHNR and CDR2 as FQNEAQ (reference sequence). In DNA form, the CDR3 reads TGTGCCAGCGCGGCTCCCGTGGCCTACGAGCAGTACTTC. It yields the protein CASAAPVAYEQYF.

This clone was recorded once. This sequence joins TRBV29-1 and TRBJ2-3, with D uncertain. V gave up 4 bases and J gave up 2 bases, with 10 bases separating them. The CDR3 consists of 13 residues. Germline CDR1 and CDR2: SQVTM and ANQGSEA. As DNA, the CDR3 is TGCAGCGTTGTTTTCCCCCACACAGATACGCAGTATTTT. It codes for CSVVFPHTDTQYF.

The V gene is TRBV6-5, the J gene TRBJ1-5; D is perhaps TRBD1 (6 bases). Trimming removed 6 bases from V and 1 base from J, with 13 bases in between. The germline V gene has CDR1 MNHEY and CDR2 SVGAGI. CDR3 length: 15 residues. CDR3 in DNA: TGTGCCAGCAGACAGGGTTCTTTCAGCAATCAGCCCCAGCATTTT. Its translation: CASRQGSFSNQPQHF.

This chain joins TRBV7-2 and TRBJ2-5, with 12 positions matching TRBD2. The CDR3 has 18 residues. The germline CDR1 and CDR2 sequences are SGHTA and FQGNSA. V gave up 6 bases and J gave up 2 bases; unmatched junction bases: 13. CDR3 residues: CASRARGTSGSQQETQYF. CDR3 nucleotide sequence: TGTGCCAGCAGGGCTCGCGGGACTAGCGGGTCCCAACAAGAGACCCAGTACTTC.

V usage is TRBV28 and J usage is TRBJ2-4; D perhaps matches TRBD1 (6 bases). Looked up from germline, CDR1 is MDHEN and CDR2 is SYDVKM. V dropped 5 bases and J dropped 7 bases, with 12 bases sitting between them. CDR3 length: 13 amino acids. The CDR3 DNA follows: TGTGCCAGCAGTGAGGGGGATAGGAACATTCAGTACTTC. This codes for CASSEGDRNIQYF.

This rearrangement joins TRBV27 to TRBJ2-6; D possibly corresponds to TRBD1 (6 bases). Trimming took 3 bases from V and 0 from J, leaving 15 bases between them. Germline CDR1 reads MNHEY; CDR2 reads SMNVEV (reference sequence). CDR3 length: 18 residues. CDR3 nucleotide sequence: TGTGCCAGCAGTTTGTATCAGGGGATTTTCTCTGGGGCCAACGTCCTGACTTTC. Its translation is CASSLYQGIFSGANVLTF.

V gene TRBV28 combines with J gene TRBJ1-5, with D possibly TRBD1 on 5 matching bases. Germline V gene sequence: CDR1 MDHEN, CDR2 SYDVKM. The germline V and J ends were trimmed by 6 bases and 6 bases, with 21 bases remaining between them. This CDR3 is 16 amino acids long. The CDR3 region has the DNA TGTGCCAGCAGCCCCCGTGGACAAATAGACGGTCAGCCCCAGCATTTT. Translating gives CASSPRGQIDGQPQHF.

The rearrangement uses TRBV27 and TRBJ2-7, with 7 bases identical to TRBD2. The CDR3 extends over 13 amino acids. The V and J ends lost 2 bases and 3 bases, in that order; junction bases with no gene match: 1. Germline assignment: CDR1 MNHEY and CDR2 SMNVEV (reference sequence). CDR3 loop: CASSLGGSYEQYF. In nucleotides, the CDR3 is TGTGCCAGCAGTTTAGGCGGGAGCTACGAGCAGTACTTC.

This sequence joins TRBV5-1 and TRBJ2-5; 8 bases agree with TRBD1. V gave up 3 bases and J gave up 1 base; unmatched junction bases: 5. The CDR3 is 15 amino acids. In germline, CDR1 is SGHRS, CDR2 YFSETQ. CDR3 protein: CASSWGQGAQETQYF. The CDR3 region has the DNA TGCGCCAGCAGCTGGGGTCAGGGGGCCCAAGAGACCCAGTACTTC.

This clone came up once. This chain joins TRBV4-1 and TRBJ1-5; D is perhaps TRBD1 (6 bases). Trimming stripped 0 bases from V and 9 bases from J, with 18 bases between. The CDR3 runs to 16 residues. CDR1 is MGHRA, CDR2 YSYEKL, per germline. CDR3: CASSQEGDLGGVPQHF. Here the CDR3 DNA reads TGCGCCAGCAGCCAAGAAGGCGACTTAGGGGGGGTGCCCCAGCATTTT.

In this sample, this clone turned up once. The chain uses TRBV20-1 and TRBJ2-3, with D unclear. Trimming shortened V by 1 base and J by 9 bases, and 8 bases separated the two germline ends. Looked up from germline, CDR1 is DFQATT and CDR2 is SNEGSKA (reference sequence). The CDR3 is made up of 11 amino acids. The CDR3 spells CSARAPLTQYF. DNA of the CDR3: TGCAGTGCTAGAGCCCCCTTGACGCAGTATTTT.

The V and J genes are TRBV27 and TRBJ2-3; D ambiguous. CDR1 and CDR2 from the germline V gene are MNHEY and SMNVEV (reference sequence). Deletions cut 3 bases from V and 3 bases from J, with 7 bases between. This CDR3 has 13 residues. As DNA, the CDR3 is TGTGCCAGCAGTTTGGCGGTAACAGATACGCAGTATTTT. Translated, it gives CASSLAVTDTQYF.

J is TRBJ2-2 and V is TRBV15; 8 positions agree with TRBD1. The J segment lost 7 bases and the V segment lost 2 bases, leaving 6 bases of the junction unmatched. The germline V gene has CDR1 LNHNV and CDR2 YYDKDF (reference sequence). This CDR3 is 15 amino acids long. CDR3 sequence reads: CATSRSITGGGELFF. The CDR3 DNA reads as TGTGCCACCAGCAGATCAATAACAGGGGGCGGGGAGCTGTTTTTT.

V is TRBV7-9 and J is TRBJ2-7; the D gene is possibly TRBD1 (5 bases). Germline V gene data show CDR1 as SEHNR and CDR2 as FQNEAQ (reference sequence). This CDR3 spans 13 amino acids. Trimming stripped 6 bases from V and 6 bases from J, with 15 bases between. CDR3 coding DNA: TGTGCCAGCAGAACTACCCCCAGGGTCGAGCAGTACTTC. Translating it yields CASRTTPRVEQYF.

J is TRBJ1-1 and V is TRBV10-3, with a tentative D call TRBD1 (5 bases). The germline V gene has CDR1 ENHRY and CDR2 SYGVKD. The V and J ends lost 4 bases and 1 base respectively, with 7 bases between them. The CDR3 spans 13 residues. The CDR3 region has the DNA TGTGCCATCAGTGGAACAGGGAACACTGAAGCTTTCTTT. Amino acids: CAISGTGNTEAFF.

J is TRBJ2-5 and V is TRBV18, with D maybe TRBD1 (5 bases). The CDR3 length is 13 residues. The V end was cut by 6 bases, the J end by 2 bases, with 10 bases between. Germline assignment: CDR1 KGHSH and CDR2 LQKENI. The CDR3 reads CASSRGTQETQYF. CDR3 in DNA: TGTGCCAGCTCTAGGGGTACACAAGAGACCCAGTACTTC.

The chain employs TRBV5-8 and TRBJ1-1; 8 nucleotides align to TRBD1. After removal of 1 base from V and 7 bases from J, the junction contained 15 bases not matched to a gene. The CDR3 is 17 residues long. Germline CDR1 reads SGHTS; CDR2 reads YDEGEE. The CDR3 spells CASSLLLGVRGRFEAFF. In nucleotides, the CDR3 is TGTGCCAGCAGCTTGTTGCTCGGCGTCAGGGGGCGATTTGAAGCTTTCTTT.

The V and J genes are TRBV28 and TRBJ1-2; TRBD1 matches at 8 bases. Looked up from germline, CDR1 is MDHEN and CDR2 is SYDVKM. The CDR3 is made up of 15 amino acids. V trimming: 4 bases; J trimming: 2 bases; junction bases outside the gene matches: 6. CDR3 DNA: TGTGCCAGCAGTTCCCGGGACAGGCCAAACTATGGCTACACCTTC. Encoded protein: CASSSRDRPNYGYTF.

A few counts support this clone. This chain uses TRBV6-5 with TRBJ1-4, with TRBD1 as a possible D gene (6 bases). CDR1 and CDR2 from the germline V gene are MNHEY and SVGAGI. V lost 8 bases to trimming and J lost 5 bases, with 6 bases between them. The CDR3 loop spans 11 amino acids. In nucleotides, the CDR3 is TGTGCCAGCCAGGGGAATGAAAAACTGTTTTTT. It is translated as CASQGNEKLFF.

The chain combines TRBV6-6 with TRBJ1-1; the D gene is possibly TRBD1 (5 bases). This CDR3 is 15 amino acids long. In germline, CDR1 is MNHNY, CDR2 SVGAGI (reference sequence). Deletions cut 2 bases from V and 1 base from J, with 11 bases between. CDR3: CASSYVTGGNTEAFF. CDR3 DNA: TGTGCCAGCAGTTACGTTACGGGGGGGAACACTGAAGCTTTCTTT.

This clone has just one count. CDR3 bases: TGTGCCAGCAGTTTGTCAGGGGGTTCTAACTATGGCTACACCTTC. It specifies CASSLSGGSNYGYTF. This chain links TRBV27 with TRBJ1-2; 7 positions match TRBD1. The CDR3 runs to 15 residues. The germline CDR1 and CDR2 sequences are MNHEY and SMNVEV (reference sequence). Trimming cost V 3 bases and J 0 bases; bases outside gene matches: 4.

V and J are TRBV6-1 and TRBJ1-5, with D possibly TRBD1 on 6 matching bases. The V gene lost 6 bases and the J gene lost 0 bases, with 12 bases spanning the gap. Germline assignment: CDR1 MNHNS and CDR2 SASEGT. The CDR3 contains 15 residues. CDR3 sequence (DNA): TGTGCCAGCAGGCAGGACAGCTATAGCAATCAGCCCCAGCATTTT. The encoded protein is CASRQDSYSNQPQHF.

The chain uses TRBV28 and TRBJ1-4; TRBD1 might be the D (6 bases). V shed 3 bases and J shed 1 base, with 9 bases lying between them. This CDR3 has 15 amino acids. Germline V gene data show CDR1 as MDHEN and CDR2 as SYDVKM. The chain's CDR3 is CASSLGAQTNEKLFF. The CDR3, as DNA: TGTGCCAGCAGTTTGGGGGCACAAACTAATGAAAAACTGTTTTTT.

The rearrangement links TRBV5-8 to TRBJ2-1, with TRBD2 matching 12 bases. Losses at the gene ends were 4 bases for V and 7 bases for J; bases not matched to a gene: 3. The CDR3 is 14 residues long. The V gene's germline CDR1 is SGHTS and CDR2 YDEGEE. The CDR3 DNA follows: TGTGCCAGCAGCCCGACTAGCGGGAGAAATGAGCAGTTCTTC. This translates into CASSPTSGRNEQFF.